The T cell receptor (beta chain) under discussion was sequenced for a study of cytomegalovirus exposure and HLA in healthy donors. This PCR relied on a set of 60 Vbeta primers and 13 Jbeta primers. The protocol was immunoSEQ multiplex PCR, while the TCRdb copy is restricted to in-frame clones and leaves out a portion. The sample contains some 130,000 clones, about 74% of which appear only once. CDR1 and CDR2 from the germline V gene are MNHEY and SMNVEV (reference sequence). After removal of 5 bases from V and 0 bases from J, the junction contained 10 bases not matched to a gene. The CDR3 is made up of 16 amino acids.

J is TRBJ2-7 and V is TRBV27; TRBD1 agrees at 7 bases. This TCR was recovered from a male donor in good health and CMV-seronegative. Sequencing input: PBMCs. In nucleotides, the CDR3 is TGTGCCAGCAGTACTCACAGGGGATCTCCCTCCTACGAGCAGTACTTC. It encodes CASSTHRGSPSYEQYF.